Shown below are 16 T cell receptor beta chains from a single sample sequenced in a study of cytomegalovirus exposure and HLA in healthy donors. With 60 Vbeta and 13 Jbeta primers, the PCR was carried out. Assay used: immunoSEQ multiplex PCR; TCRdb lists only in-frame clones, some missing. The table lists some 150,000 clones, roughly 75% of them singletons. The sample taken for sequencing was PBMCs. The receptors shown here come from a middle-aged man in good health and CMV-seronegative.

The chain has TRBV29-1 and TRBJ2-5; 7 nucleotides line up with TRBD1. The CDR3 covers 15 residues. The J segment lost 4 bases and the V segment lost 1 base, leaving 9 bases of the junction unmatched. The V gene's germline CDR1 is SQVTM and CDR2 ANQGSEA. The CDR3 nucleotides read TGCAGCGTTGAAGCCGAGGGGGCAGGGGTAGAGACCCAGTACTTC. Translated: CSVEAEGAGVETQYF.

This chain links TRBV4-1 with TRBJ2-7; 11 bases agree with TRBD1. The CDR3 spans 13 residues. V lost 3 bases, J lost 7 bases, and 2 bases stayed unmatched. Germline V gives CDR1 MGHRA, CDR2 YSYEKL. CDR3 sequence (DNA): TGCGCCAGCAGCCAGGACAGGGGGCGGGAGCAGTACTTC. This encodes CASSQDRGREQYF.

The rearrangement links TRBV12-5 to TRBJ1-2; 9 bases line up with TRBD1. V was clipped by 3 bases and J by 8 bases; unmatched bases: 10. CDR1 is LGHNT and CDR2 is FRNRAP in the germline V gene. This CDR3 contains 15 residues. CDR3 in DNA: TGTGCTAGTGGTTTACCCCCGGGACAGGGACGCGGCTACACCTTC. Translating gives CASGLPPGQGRGYTF.

The chain's CDR3 is CAGSGWDSETYEQYF. The CDR3 coding sequence is TGTGCCGGCTCGGGGTGGGACAGCGAGACCTACGAGCAGTACTTC. The chain uses TRBV28 and TRBJ2-7, with 7 positions matching TRBD1. Looked up from germline, CDR1 is MDHEN and CDR2 is SYDVKM. The V gene end was trimmed by 11 bases and the J gene end by 2 bases; junction bases not matched to a gene: 15. The CDR3 spans 15 residues.

The rearrangement uses TRBV7-2 and TRBJ2-1; a weak D match, TRBD1 (6 bases). Germline V gene sequence: CDR1 SGHTA, CDR2 FQGNSA. This CDR3 has 13 residues. The V gene lost 5 bases and the J gene lost 4 bases, with 9 bases spanning the gap. CDR3 nucleotide sequence: TGTGCCAGCAGCGGCAGGGGTTACAATGAGCAGTTCTTC. Its protein is CASSGRGYNEQFF.

V and J are TRBV9 and TRBJ2-1; D not certain. The CDR3 sequence is 14 residues long. V shed 1 base and J shed 3 bases, with 8 bases lying between them. Germline V gene data show CDR1 as SGDLS and CDR2 as YYNGEE. CDR3 region: CASSVSPVYNEQFF. CDR3 coding DNA: TGTGCCAGCAGCGTATCCCCGGTCTACAATGAGCAGTTCTTC.

This clone was picked up a small number of times. This rearrangement joins TRBV5-1 to TRBJ1-1; D might be TRBD1 (6 bases). The ends were cut back, 2 bases at V and 6 bases at J, with 17 bases in the middle. In germline, CDR1 is SGHRS, CDR2 YFSETQ. This CDR3 is 15 amino acids long. The CDR3 region has the DNA TGCGCCAGCAGCTTTGAAAGGGGGACCGCCCCTGAAGCTTTCTTT. Protein sequence: CASSFERGTAPEAFF.

V and J are TRBV9 and TRBJ2-5, with 7 bases matching TRBD2. The CDR3 totals 15 residues. The V gene's germline CDR1 is SGDLS and CDR2 YYNGEE. Losses at the gene ends were 5 bases for V and 1 base for J; bases not matched to a gene: 8. CDR3 sequence reads: CASSSLGLTQETQYF. CDR3 coding DNA: TGTGCCAGCAGTTCCCTGGGACTAACCCAAGAGACCCAGTACTTC.

This clone occurred a few times. The V and J genes are TRBV27 and TRBJ1-2; D possibly corresponds to TRBD1 (6 bases). The germline V gene encodes CDR1 MNHEY and CDR2 SMNVEV (reference sequence). With 6 bases removed from V and 8 bases from J, the gap between germline ends came to 22 bases. The CDR3 extends over 15 amino acids. The CDR3, as DNA: TGTGCCAGCAGCCCTATCCGACCAGGGGTAGAGGGCTACACCTTC. Its protein is CASSPIRPGVEGYTF.

This clone has only one observation. V is TRBV13 and J is TRBJ2-7, with TRBD2 as a possible D gene (5 bases). Germline assignment: CDR1 PRHDT and CDR2 FYEKMQ (reference sequence). V gave up 2 bases and J gave up 0 bases, with 11 bases separating them. CDR3 length: 15 amino acids. The CDR3 reads CASSLSFRDSYEQYF. The CDR3 nucleotides read TGTGCCAGCAGCTTAAGTTTCCGGGACTCCTACGAGCAGTACTTC.

This clone was picked up one time. The rearrangement links TRBV28 to TRBJ1-1, with a weak D call TRBD1 (5 bases). The germline V gene has CDR1 MDHEN and CDR2 SYDVKM. CDR3 length equals 16 residues. Trimming removed 4 bases at V and 1 base at J, with 16 bases between. The chain's CDR3 is CASSSPRVGGNTEAFF. As DNA, the CDR3 is TGTGCCAGCAGTTCCCCCCGGGTGGGGGGGAACACTGAAGCTTTCTTT.

The rearrangement links TRBV28 to TRBJ1-5; D is unresolved. The ends were cut back, 2 bases at V and 4 bases at J, with 12 bases in the middle. The CDR3 consists of 15 residues. Germline-derived CDR1 and CDR2 are MDHEN and SYDVKM. The CDR3 sequence: CASSLPSLRNQPQHF. The CDR3 DNA reads TGTGCCAGCAGTTTACCGTCATTACGGAATCAGCCCCAGCATTTT. The full variable domain, with the rest looked up from reference TRBV28 and TRBJ1-5, is DVKVTQSSRYLVKRTGEKVFLECVQDMDHENMFWYRQDPGLGLRLIYFSYDVKMKEKGDIPEGYSVSREKKERFSLILESASTNQTSMYLCASSLPSLRNQPQHFGDGTRLSIL.

This clone came up once. J is TRBJ1-5 and V is TRBV5-1; TRBD1 agrees at 7 bases. The CDR3 consists of 15 residues. With V trimmed by 4 bases and J by 1 base, 5 bases remained unmatched. Germline V lookup: CDR1 SGHRS, CDR2 YFSETQ. CDR3 in DNA: TGCGCCAGCAGCCTGGAGGGGGCCAGCAATCAGCCCCAGCATTTT. Protein sequence: CASSLEGASNQPQHF.

This chain uses TRBV28 with TRBJ2-2; 11 nucleotides line up with TRBD2. The CDR3 extends over 17 amino acids. Germline-derived CDR1 and CDR2 are MDHEN and SYDVKM. Germline trimming cut 5 bases from V and 4 bases from J; bases unmatched to any gene: 9. The CDR3 spells CASSPLAGGPSTGELFF. In DNA, the CDR3 is TGTGCCAGCAGTCCCTTAGCGGGGGGGCCGAGCACCGGGGAGCTGTTTTTT.

DNA of the CDR3: TGTGCCAGCAGCGTAGGGGGCACCATCTATGGCTACACCTTC. Translating gives CASSVGGTIYGYTF. The V and J genes are TRBV5-4 and TRBJ1-2; TRBD1 matches 7 bases. Trimming cost V 4 bases and J 4 bases; bases outside gene matches: 7. Looked up from germline, CDR1 is SGHNT and CDR2 is YYREEE (reference sequence). The length of the CDR3 is 14 residues.

The chain couples TRBV15 to TRBJ1-2, with 7 bases that match TRBD1. Germline V gene lookup returns CDR1 LNHNV and CDR2 YYDKDF (reference sequence). With V trimmed by 6 bases and J by 4 bases, 8 bases remained unmatched. The CDR3 loop spans 14 amino acids. For the CDR3, the DNA is TGTGCCACCAGTTCTTCCGACAGGGCCTATGGCTACACCTTC. Encoded protein: CATSSSDRAYGYTF.